This is a list of T cell receptor beta chains from one sample in a study of siplizumab effects on memory and regulatory T cells. Assay: immunoSEQ multiplex PCR; the TCRdb copy retains only in-frame clones and omits some. Of about 50,000 clones listed, just over 95% are singletons. Sequencing used naive CD8+ T cells sorted from blood. The receptor source for this set is a human donor in good health. The CDR3 runs from the conserved cysteine through the conserved F or W. D genes are given only for firm matches. Some rows mark clone size as missing; the rest say once, few, many or name a class of expanded clone.

>.|TRBV6-5|.|TRBJ2-7
TGTGCCAGCAGTTACTCGGGCAGAGCCTACGAGCAGTACTTC
CASSYSGRAYEQYF
>.|TRBV27|.|TRBJ1-1
TGTGCCAGCAGTTCGAGGGGGTTAATTGAAGCTTTCTTT
CASSSRGLIEAFF
>TRBD1|TRBV30|once|TRBJ1-5
TGTGCCTGGAGCGGACAGGGTGGAAATCAGCCCCAGCATTTT
CAWSGQGGNQPQHF
>.|TRBV6-1|.|TRBJ1-2
TGTGCCAGCAGTGAAGCGCCGGGTCCCTATGGCTACACCTTC
CASSEAPGPYGYTF
>.|TRBV6-1|.|TRBJ1-5
TGTGCCAGCAGTGAAGGGGTGGGGGCTCCGAGCAATCAGCCCCAGCATTTT
CASSEGVGAPSNQPQHF
>.|TRBV10-2|.|TRBJ2-4
TGCGCCAGCACAGTGGGGCGAGCCAAAAACATTCAGTACTTC
CASTVGRAKNIQYF
>.|TRBV27|.|TRBJ2-1
TGTGCCAGCAGTTTATCGGCCGTATACAATGAGCAGTTCTTC
CASSLSAVYNEQFF
>TRBD2|TRBV5-1|.|TRBJ2-7
TGCGCCAGCCGAGCGGGAGAATCCCCCGAGCAGTACTTC
CASRAGESPEQYF
>.|TRBV6-5|.|TRBJ2-5
TGTGCCAGCAGCCTCAGACAAGAGACCCAGTACTTC
CASSLRQETQYF
>TRBD1|TRBV30|.|TRBJ2-7
TGTGCCTGGAGGGACAGGACCTACGAGCAGTACTTC
CAWRDRTYEQYF
>.|TRBV27|.|TRBJ2-3
TGTGCCAGCAGTTTAACGTCTAGCTTGGATACGCAGTATTTT
CASSLTSSLDTQYF
>TRBD1|TRBV7-8|.|TRBJ2-7
TGTGCCAGCAGCTTAAATAGACAGGGGGGGACCTACGAGCAGTACTTC
CASSLNRQGGTYEQYF
>.|TRBV5-1|.|TRBJ2-7
TGCGCCAGCACCAACACCTACGAGCAGTACTTC
CASTNTYEQYF
>TRBD2|TRBV5-1|.|TRBJ2-5
TGCGCCAGCAGCTTGTTGCCTAGCGGGCCTCAAGAGACCCAGTACTTC
CASSLLPSGPQETQYF
>.|TRBV23-1|.|TRBJ1-2
TGCGCCAGCAGTCGTAACAGACGCTATGGCTACACCTTC
CASSRNRRYGYTF
>TRBD1|TRBV19|.|TRBJ1-5
TGTGCCAGTAGCTTCGGGACAGGAGTCAATCAGCCCCAGCATTTT
CASSFGTGVNQPQHF
>.|TRBV10-3|.|TRBJ2-1
TGTGCCATCAGTGACCCTACCTACAATGAGCAGTTCTTC
CAISDPTYNEQFF
>.|TRBV2|.|TRBJ2-2
TGTGCCAGCAGTGAAATACCGAACACCGGGGAGCTGTTTTTT
CASSEIPNTGELFF
>.|TRBV7-9|.|TRBJ2-2
TGTGCCAGCAGAGCCTTATTTACGGGTACCGGGGAGCTGTTTTTT
CASRALFTGTGELFF
>TRBD1|TRBV6-1|few|TRBJ2-7
TGTGCCAGCAGTGAAGAGACAGGGGCCTTCTACGAGCAGTACTTC
CASSEETGAFYEQYF
>.|TRBV28|.|TRBJ2-3
TGTGCCAGCAGTTTATCTGGGGGGACAGATACGCAGTATTTT
CASSLSGGTDTQYF
>TRBD2|TRBV28|.|TRBJ2-1
TGTGCCAGCAGGTCTAGCGGGAGCTCCTACAATGAGCAGTTCTTC
CASRSSGSSYNEQFF